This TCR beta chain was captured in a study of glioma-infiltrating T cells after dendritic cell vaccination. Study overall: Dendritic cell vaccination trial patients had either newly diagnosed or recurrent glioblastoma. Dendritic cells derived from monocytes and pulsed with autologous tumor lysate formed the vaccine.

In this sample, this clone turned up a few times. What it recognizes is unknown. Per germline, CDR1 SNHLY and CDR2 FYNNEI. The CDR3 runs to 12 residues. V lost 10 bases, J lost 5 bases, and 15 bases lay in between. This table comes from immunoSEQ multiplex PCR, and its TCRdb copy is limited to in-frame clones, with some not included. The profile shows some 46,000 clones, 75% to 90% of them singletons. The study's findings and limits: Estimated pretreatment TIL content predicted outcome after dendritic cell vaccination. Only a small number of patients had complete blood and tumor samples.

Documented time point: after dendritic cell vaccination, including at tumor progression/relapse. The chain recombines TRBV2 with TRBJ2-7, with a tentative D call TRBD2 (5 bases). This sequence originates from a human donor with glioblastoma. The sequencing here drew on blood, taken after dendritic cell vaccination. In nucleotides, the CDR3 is TGTGCCACCCTCACTAGGACGCACGAGCAGTACTTC. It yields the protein CATLTRTHEQYF.